This TCR beta chain was found in a study of cytomegalovirus exposure and HLA in healthy donors. Study findings and constraints: When presence/absence was analysed, sequencing depth was taken to be roughly uniform across donors. 150 to 200 TCR beta chains were listed as cytomegalovirus-associated. Analysis was carried out at a later point, and it linked a missense DCLRE1C variant to TCR beta V- and J-gene trimming. Sequencing artifact likely explains a cluster of highly shared sequence variants.

With respect to this clone: What it recognizes is unknown.

V lost 6 bases, J lost 1 base, and 9 bases lay in between. The germline CDR1 and CDR2 sequences are MDHEN and SYDVKM. The CDR3 sequence is 14 residues long. Both 60 Vbeta primers and 13 Jbeta primers went into the PCR. Profiled with immunoSEQ multiplex PCR; TCRdb holds only in-frame clones, not every one. Of about 180,000 clones detected, about three quarters appear once; the ten largest clones hold around 5.7%. The sequencing sample was made of PBMCs. This rearrangement joins TRBV28 to TRBJ2-2, with D possibly TRBD1 on 6 matching bases. The source is a man aged 35 to 55 in good health and CMV-seronegative. CDR3 residues: CASRSGQNTGELFF. In DNA, the CDR3 is TGTGCCAGCAGGTCGGGACAGAACACCGGGGAGCTGTTTTTT.